Listed here are 5 T cell receptor beta chains from one sample, sequenced in a study of cytomegalovirus exposure and HLA in healthy donors. A multiplex PCR was run with 60 Vbeta primers and 13 Jbeta primers. TCRdb's copy holds only in-frame clones and misses some; the assay was immunoSEQ multiplex PCR. The sample consists of about 150,000 clones, 79% of them appearing once. The sequenced sample was PBMCs. These receptors all come from a male donor in good health and CMV-seronegative.

The genes are TRBV6-5 and TRBJ1-1; perhaps TRBD1 as D (6 bases). V gave up 6 bases and J gave up 3 bases, with 11 bases separating them. The germline gives CDR1 MNHEY, CDR2 SVGAGI. The CDR3 runs 13 residues. The CDR3 DNA sequence: TGTGCCAGCAGAGGAACAGGGTACACTGAAGCTTTCTTT. This encodes CASRGTGYTEAFF.

CDR3 bases: TGTGCCAGCAGCCCGGAGTTTTCACCCCTCCACTTT. Residues: CASSPEFSPLHF. The rearrangement links TRBV5-8 to TRBJ1-6; D gene uncertain. The V gene lost 4 bases and the J gene lost 9 bases, with 8 bases spanning the gap. The CDR3 loop spans 12 amino acids. The germline gives CDR1 SGHTS, CDR2 YDEGEE.

In this sample, this clone turned up once. The chain joins TRBV7-2 to TRBJ1-2; 10 bases match TRBD1. The CDR3 has 15 residues. J gave up 8 bases and V 4 bases, and 10 bases lay outside the gene matches. Germline V gives CDR1 SGHTA, CDR2 FQGNSA. CDR3 in amino acids: CASSWPGQGKEGYTF. DNA for the CDR3: TGTGCCAGCAGCTGGCCGGGACAGGGGAAGGAGGGCTACACCTTC. Supplemented by reference TRBV7-2 and TRBJ1-2, the full variable domain reads GAGVSQSPSNKVTEKGKDVELRCDPISGHTALYWYRQSLGQGLEFLIYFQGNSAPDKSGLPSDRFSAERTGGSVSTLTIQRTQQEDSAVYLCASSWPGQGKEGYTFGSGTRLTVV.

The gene calls are TRBV5-4 and TRBJ2-5, with 9 bases fitting TRBD1. Gene TRBJ2-7 matches the end of the DNA better, so the J call may be wrong. Germline V CDR1 and CDR2: SGHNT, YYREEE (reference sequence). The length of the CDR3 is 12 residues. DNA of the CDR3: TGTGCCAGCAGCCCGGGACAGGGCGAGCAGTACTTC. Amino acids: CASSPGQGEQYF.

The gene calls are TRBV7-8 and TRBJ1-6; D is possibly TRBD1 (5 bases). The germline V gene has CDR1 SGHVS and CDR2 FQNEAQ. Trimming removed 5 bases from V and 5 bases from J, with 13 bases in between. The CDR3 sequence is 15 residues long. The CDR3, as DNA: TGTGCCAGCAGCCTCCGGGAGGGGAATAATTCACCCCTCCACTTT. It codes for CASSLREGNNSPLHF.